Listed below are T cell receptor beta chains from one sample, sequenced in a study of blood T cell repertoires in COVID-19. The table came from immunoSEQ multiplex PCR; TCRdb's copy has only in-frame clones and leaves some out. The sample contains about 250,000 clones, roughly 90% of which appear only once. Specimen: peripheral blood. These receptors were taken from a young man with acute or convalescent COVID-19. Both conserved end residues are part of each CDR3. The D gene is left open where the match is weak. Clone size, where shown, is once, few, many, or a class for clones that have expanded.

j_gene: TRBJ2-2
d_gene: -
v_gene: TRBV5-1
abundance: -
CDR3aa: CASSGAPNTGELFF
CDR3nt: TGCGCCAGCAGTGGGGCACCGAACACCGGGGAGCTGTTTTTT

j_gene: TRBJ2-7
d_gene: -
v_gene: TRBV5-8
abundance: -
CDR3aa: CASSLGGRDYEQYF
CDR3nt: TGTGCCAGCAGCTTAGGCGGCAGGGACTACGAGCAGTACTTC

j_gene: TRBJ1-3
d_gene: -
v_gene: TRBV28
abundance: -
CDR3aa: CASSSISQLSTIYF
CDR3nt: TGTGCCAGCAGTTCCATATCCCAGTTGTCCACCATATATTTT

j_gene: TRBJ2-3
d_gene: TRBD2
v_gene: TRBV4-2
abundance: few
CDR3aa: CASSQQLAGGSDTQYF
CDR3nt: TGTGCCAGCAGCCAACAACTAGCGGGGGGGTCAGATACGCAGTATTTT

j_gene: TRBJ2-7
d_gene: TRBD2
v_gene: TRBV6-6
abundance: once
CDR3aa: CASSLAGAYEQYF
CDR3nt: TGTGCCAGCAGTTTAGCGGGAGCCTACGAGCAGTACTTC

j_gene: TRBJ2-2
d_gene: -
v_gene: TRBV18
abundance: -
CDR3aa: CASSPRLGSTNTGELFF
CDR3nt: TGTGCCAGCTCACCACGATTGGGCAGCACGAACACCGGGGAGCTGTTTTTT

j_gene: TRBJ1-6
d_gene: TRBD1
v_gene: TRBV23-1
abundance: -
CDR3aa: CASSQPLGTDRFKYNSPLHF
CDR3nt: TGCGCCAGCAGTCAACCCCTCGGGACAGATCGTTTTAAATATAATTCACCCCTCCACTTT

j_gene: TRBJ1-1
d_gene: -
v_gene: TRBV25-1
abundance: -
CDR3aa: CASSTRAGNTEAFF
CDR3nt: TGTGCCAGCAGTACCCGAGCGGGAAACACTGAAGCTTTCTTT

j_gene: TRBJ2-7
d_gene: TRBD2
v_gene: TRBV7-8
abundance: -
CDR3aa: CASSPGNSGSEQYF
CDR3nt: TGTGCCAGCAGCCCCGGGAACAGCGGGAGCGAGCAGTACTTC

j_gene: TRBJ2-1
d_gene: TRBD2
v_gene: TRBV28
abundance: -
CDR3aa: CASSPGGGLREQFF
CDR3nt: TGTGCCAGCAGTCCCGGGGGGGGTTTGCGTGAGCAGTTCTTC

j_gene: TRBJ2-1
d_gene: TRBD2
v_gene: TRBV30
abundance: -
CDR3aa: CAWNKVAGMHEQFF
CDR3nt: TGTGCCTGGAATAAGGTAGCGGGCATGCATGAGCAGTTCTTC

j_gene: TRBJ2-5
d_gene: TRBD1
v_gene: TRBV15
abundance: few
CDR3aa: CATSRVGSGGEETQYF
CDR3nt: TGTGCCACCAGCAGAGTCGGTTCAGGGGGTGAAGAGACCCAGTACTTC

j_gene: TRBJ2-7
d_gene: -
v_gene: TRBV19
abundance: -
CDR3aa: CASSSGPLAYEQYF
CDR3nt: TGTGCCAGTAGTTCAGGCCCCCTGGCCTACGAGCAGTACTTC

j_gene: TRBJ2-1
d_gene: TRBD1
v_gene: TRBV5-1
abundance: -
CDR3aa: CASSGGTGQYNEQFF
CDR3nt: TGCGCCAGCAGCGGGGGGACAGGCCAATACAATGAGCAGTTCTTC

j_gene: TRBJ2-7
d_gene: TRBD2
v_gene: TRBV28
abundance: -
CDR3aa: CASSSSGGTSYEQYF
CDR3nt: TGTGCCAGCAGTTCCAGCGGGGGCACCTCCTACGAGCAGTACTTC

j_gene: TRBJ1-2
d_gene: -
v_gene: TRBV28
abundance: -
CDR3aa: CASSLNSYGYTF
CDR3nt: TGTGCCAGCAGTCTCAACAGCTATGGCTACACCTTC

j_gene: TRBJ2-4
d_gene: TRBD1
v_gene: TRBV7-7
abundance: -
CDR3aa: CASSRDRADIQYF
CDR3nt: TGTGCTAGCAGCAGAGACAGGGCTGACATTCAGTACTTC

j_gene: TRBJ1-5
d_gene: TRBD1
v_gene: TRBV6-5
abundance: -
CDR3aa: CASRISGGDNQPQHF
CDR3nt: TGTGCCAGCAGGATATCAGGGGGAGATAATCAGCCCCAGCATTTT

j_gene: TRBJ2-1
d_gene: -
v_gene: TRBV11-2
abundance: -
CDR3aa: CASSSRLVGVQFEQFF
CDR3nt: TGTGCCAGCAGCTCTAGACTAGTGGGGGTCCAATTTGAGCAGTTCTTC

j_gene: TRBJ2-7
d_gene: -
v_gene: TRBV21-1
abundance: -
CDR3aa: CASTGVEQYF
CDR3nt: TGTGCCAGCACGGGAGTCGAGCAGTACTTC

j_gene: TRBJ2-7
d_gene: TRBD2
v_gene: TRBV11-2
abundance: -
CDR3aa: CASRRRTSGGAQYEQYF
CDR3nt: TGTGCCAGCAGACGACGGACTAGCGGGGGGGCCCAGTACGAGCAGTACTTC

j_gene: TRBJ1-5
d_gene: -
v_gene: TRBV18
abundance: -
CDR3aa: CASSPQGHGQPQHF
CDR3nt: TGTGCCAGCTCACCGCAGGGACATGGTCAGCCCCAGCATTTT

j_gene: TRBJ2-5
d_gene: -
v_gene: TRBV13
abundance: -
CDR3aa: CASMSGEQETQYF
CDR3nt: TGTGCCAGCATGTCAGGCGAACAAGAGACCCAGTACTTC

j_gene: TRBJ2-3
d_gene: -
v_gene: TRBV9
abundance: -
CDR3aa: CASSVGLLGATDTQYF
CDR3nt: TGTGCCAGCAGCGTAGGACTCTTGGGGGCCACAGATACGCAGTATTTT

j_gene: TRBJ1-5
d_gene: -
v_gene: TRBV28
abundance: -
CDR3aa: CASSITGNQPQHF
CDR3nt: TGTGCCAGCAGTATTACAGGCAATCAGCCCCAGCATTTT